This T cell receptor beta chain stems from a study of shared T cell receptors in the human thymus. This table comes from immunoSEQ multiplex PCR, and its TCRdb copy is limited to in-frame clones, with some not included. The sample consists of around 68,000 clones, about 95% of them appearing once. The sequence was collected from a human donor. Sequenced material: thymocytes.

The CDR3 sequence: CASSLSAGQGYGISPLHF. The DNA for the CDR3 is TGTGCCAGCAGTTTATCAGCGGGACAGGGTTATGGAATTTCACCCCTCCACTTT. V usage is TRBV28 and J usage is TRBJ1-6; 9 bases are shared with TRBD1. Germline V gene lookup returns CDR1 MDHEN and CDR2 SYDVKM. With 1 base clipped from V and 9 bases from J, the junction kept 13 bases outside the gene matches. This CDR3 is 18 amino acids long.